This TCR beta chain was observed in a study of cytomegalovirus exposure and HLA in healthy donors. The sample holds a few counts of this clone. Use of 60 Vbeta and 13 Jbeta primers characterized the PCR. TCRdb keeps only in-frame clones here, not all; method: immunoSEQ multiplex PCR. The sample yields some 130,000 clones, over 70% seen once. Germline CDR1 SNHLY, CDR2 FYNNEI. This CDR3 is 12 amino acids long. The junction had 1 base not matched to a gene; V was cut back by 7 bases and J by 1 base. The sample comprised PBMCs. This TCR came from a man between 18 and 35 years old in good health and CMV-seronegative. This chain joins TRBV2 and TRBJ2-7, with 7 bases matching TRBD2. The CDR3 reads CASMGGSYEQYF. CDR3 DNA: TGTGCCAGCATGGGGGGGTCCTACGAGCAGTACTTC. The whole variable domain, filled in from reference TRBV2 and TRBJ2-7, reads EPEVTQTPSHQVTQMGQEVILRCVPISNHLYFYWYRQILGQKVEFLVSFYNNEISEKSEIFDDQFSVERPDGSNFTLKIRSTKLEDSAMYFCASMGGSYEQYFGPGTRLTVT.